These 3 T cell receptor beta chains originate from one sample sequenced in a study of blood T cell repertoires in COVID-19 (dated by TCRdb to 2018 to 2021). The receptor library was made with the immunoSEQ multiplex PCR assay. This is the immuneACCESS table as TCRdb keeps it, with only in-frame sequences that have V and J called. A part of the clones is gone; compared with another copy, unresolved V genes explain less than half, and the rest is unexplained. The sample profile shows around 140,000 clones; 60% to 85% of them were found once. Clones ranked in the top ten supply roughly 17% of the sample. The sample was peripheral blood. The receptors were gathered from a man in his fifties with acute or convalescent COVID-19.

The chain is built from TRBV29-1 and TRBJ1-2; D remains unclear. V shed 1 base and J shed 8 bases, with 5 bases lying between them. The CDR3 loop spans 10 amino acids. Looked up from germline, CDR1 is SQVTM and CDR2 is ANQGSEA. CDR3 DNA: TGCAGCGTTGAAGGGAGCGGCTACACCTTC. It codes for CSVEGSGYTF.

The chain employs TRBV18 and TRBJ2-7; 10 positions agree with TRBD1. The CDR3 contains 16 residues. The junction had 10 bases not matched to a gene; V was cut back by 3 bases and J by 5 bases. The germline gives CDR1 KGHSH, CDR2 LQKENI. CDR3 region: CASSPQRQGASNEQYF. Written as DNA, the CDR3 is TGTGCCAGCTCACCGCAGAGACAGGGGGCGTCAAACGAGCAGTACTTC.

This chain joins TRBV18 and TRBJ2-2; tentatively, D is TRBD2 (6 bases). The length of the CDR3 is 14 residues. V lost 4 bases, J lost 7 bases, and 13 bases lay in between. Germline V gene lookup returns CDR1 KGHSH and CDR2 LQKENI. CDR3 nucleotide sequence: TGTGCCAGCTCACGATACGCGGGAAACGGGGAGCTGTTTTTT. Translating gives CASSRYAGNGELFF.